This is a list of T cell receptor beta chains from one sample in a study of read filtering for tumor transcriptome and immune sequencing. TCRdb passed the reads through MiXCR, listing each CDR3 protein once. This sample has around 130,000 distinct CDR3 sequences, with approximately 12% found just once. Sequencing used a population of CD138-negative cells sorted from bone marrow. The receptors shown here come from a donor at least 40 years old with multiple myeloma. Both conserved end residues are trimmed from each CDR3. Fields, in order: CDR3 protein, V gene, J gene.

ASSPSQGSQPQH	TRBV7-2	TRBJ1-5
ASSLGGGENTEAF	TRBV5-1	TRBJ1-1
ASSLAGTSAEQY	TRBV7-2	TRBJ2-7
ASSPPGTILPEQY	TRBV5-5	TRBJ2-7
ASSQAGPGKQF	TRBV4-1	TRBJ2-1
ASSPDRGNQPQH	TRBV5-1	TRBJ1-5
ASQPGHRNTEAF	TRBV11-2	TRBJ1-1
SVEMEGQLSTDTQY	TRBV29-1	TRBJ2-3
ASSQVWTQY	TRBV3-1	TRBJ2-5
SAPSGLGRNQPQH	TRBV20-1	TRBJ1-5
ASSLETDTQY	TRBV7-9	TRBJ2-3
ASSTGQGADSNQPQH	TRBV7-9	TRBJ1-5
ASSRDTQETQY	TRBV5-1	TRBJ2-5
ASSEQGRHTDTQY	TRBV25-1	TRBJ2-3
ASSYTGGANTGELF	TRBV6-6	TRBJ2-2
ASSQDGATRDTQY	TRBV4-2	TRBJ2-3
AISESGARGIYGYT	TRBV10-3	TRBJ1-2
ASSHPPYNEQF	TRBV5-5	TRBJ2-1
SVKGGGFGEQY	TRBV29-1	TRBJ2-7
ASSFGASVVDTQY	TRBV7-8	TRBJ2-3
ASSGGIGGVNEQF	TRBV5-1	TRBJ2-1
ASSQQYANTGELF	TRBV4-1	TRBJ2-2
SASRGDNEKLF	TRBV20-1	TRBJ1-4
ASSQDPGTSGPYTGTQY	TRBV4-1	TRBJ2-3
ASSSDRAEAF	TRBV12-3/TRBV12-4	TRBJ1-1
ASSSDRVRTEAF	TRBV6-2/TRBV6-3	TRBJ1-1
ASSLFPRTGYNEQF	TRBV7-2	TRBJ2-1
ASSNTGTGTYEQY	TRBV5-1	TRBJ2-7
ASSSSRVDEQY	TRBV28	TRBJ2-7
ASSTGTGTRSNQPQY	TRBV5-4	-
ASSYSQEEQF	TRBV6-6	TRBJ2-1
ASSLSPGYTGELF	TRBV5-1	TRBJ2-2
ASSIIKRGSYNEQF	TRBV28	TRBJ2-1
ASSFNTGTGGNEQF	TRBV5-1	TRBJ2-1
SNRRESETQY	TRBV29-1	TRBJ2-5
ASSQDDRTGHSPLH	TRBV3-1	TRBJ1-6
ASSPRDTVYEQY	TRBV12-3/TRBV12-4	TRBJ2-7
ASSYVVPDGSNQPQH	TRBV6-5	TRBJ1-5
ASTPLAGSYEQY	TRBV27	TRBJ2-7
ASSSTGLAGPGGETQY	TRBV27	TRBJ2-5